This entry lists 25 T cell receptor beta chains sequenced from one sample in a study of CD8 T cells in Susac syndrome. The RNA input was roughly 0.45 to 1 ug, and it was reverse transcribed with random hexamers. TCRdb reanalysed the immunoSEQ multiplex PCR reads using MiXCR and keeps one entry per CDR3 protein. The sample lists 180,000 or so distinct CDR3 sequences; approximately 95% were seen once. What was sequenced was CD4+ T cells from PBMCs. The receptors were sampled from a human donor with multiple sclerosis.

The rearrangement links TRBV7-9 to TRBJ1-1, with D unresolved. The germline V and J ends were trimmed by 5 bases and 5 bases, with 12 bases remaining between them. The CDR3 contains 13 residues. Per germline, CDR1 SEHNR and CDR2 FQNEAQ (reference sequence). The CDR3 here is CASSQGMWTEAFF. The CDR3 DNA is TGTGCCAGCAGCCAAGGGATGTGGACTGAAGCTTTCTTT.

The DNA for the CDR3 is TGTGCCAGCAGCCTATACGGAGGCACTGAAGCTTTCTTT. It is translated as CASSLYGGTEAFF. The chain recombines TRBV3-1 with TRBJ1-1; D not resolved. The V end lost 4 bases, the J end lost 4 bases, and 10 bases lay between the germline ends. The CDR3 has 13 amino acids. Germline CDR1 LGHDT, CDR2 YNNKEL (reference sequence).

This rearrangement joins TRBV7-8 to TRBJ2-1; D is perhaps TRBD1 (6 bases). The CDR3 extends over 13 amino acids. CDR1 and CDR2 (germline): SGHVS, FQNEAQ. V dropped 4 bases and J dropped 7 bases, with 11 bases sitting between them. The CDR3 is CASSSTTGNEQFF. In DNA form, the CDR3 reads TGTGCCAGCAGCTCCACTACAGGGAATGAGCAGTTCTTC.

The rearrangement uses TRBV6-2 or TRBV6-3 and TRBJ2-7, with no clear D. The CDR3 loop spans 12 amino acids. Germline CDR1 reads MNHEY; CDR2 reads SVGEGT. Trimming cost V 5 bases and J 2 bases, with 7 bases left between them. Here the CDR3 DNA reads TGTGCCAGCAGTAACTACCCCTACGAGCAGTACTTC. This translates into CASSNYPYEQYF.

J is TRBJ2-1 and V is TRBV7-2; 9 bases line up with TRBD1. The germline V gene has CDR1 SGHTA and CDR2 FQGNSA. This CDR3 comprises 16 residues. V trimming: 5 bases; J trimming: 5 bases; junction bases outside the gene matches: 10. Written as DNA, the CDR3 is TGTGCCAGCAGCCCCGGGACAGGGTGGCCTCACAATGAGCAGTTCTTC. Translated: CASSPGTGWPHNEQFF.

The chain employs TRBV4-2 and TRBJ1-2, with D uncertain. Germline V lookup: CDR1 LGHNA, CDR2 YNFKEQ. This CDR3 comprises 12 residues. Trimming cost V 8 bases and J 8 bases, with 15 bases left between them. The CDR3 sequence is CASLKAGEGYTF. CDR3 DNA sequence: TGTGCCAGCCTAAAAGCGGGAGAGGGCTACACCTTC.

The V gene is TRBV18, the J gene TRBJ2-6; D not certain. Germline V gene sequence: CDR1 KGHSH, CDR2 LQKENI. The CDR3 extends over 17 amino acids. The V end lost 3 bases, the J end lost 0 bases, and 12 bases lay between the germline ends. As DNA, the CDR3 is TGTGCCAGCTCACCGCTTGCCCCGAGCTCTGGGGCCAACGTCCTGACTTTC. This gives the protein CASSPLAPSSGANVLTF. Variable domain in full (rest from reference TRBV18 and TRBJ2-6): NAGVMQNPRHLVRRRGQEARLRCSPMKGHSHVYWYRQLPEEGLKFMVYLQKENIIDESGMPKERFSAEFPKEGPSILRIQQVVRGDSAAYFCASSPLAPSSGANVLTFGAGSRLTVL.

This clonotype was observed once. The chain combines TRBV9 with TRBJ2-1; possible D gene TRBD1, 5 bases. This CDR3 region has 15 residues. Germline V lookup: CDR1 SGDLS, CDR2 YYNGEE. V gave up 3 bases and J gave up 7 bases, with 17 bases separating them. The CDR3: CASSALGQGFNEQFF. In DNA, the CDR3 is TGTGCCAGCAGCGCTTTGGGGCAGGGATTTAATGAGCAGTTCTTC.

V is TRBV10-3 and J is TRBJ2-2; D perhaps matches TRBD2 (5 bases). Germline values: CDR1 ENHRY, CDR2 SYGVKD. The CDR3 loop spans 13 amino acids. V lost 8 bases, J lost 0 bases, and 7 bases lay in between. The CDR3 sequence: CAIRGSNTGELFF. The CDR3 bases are TGTGCCATCCGAGGGTCGAACACCGGGGAGCTGTTTTTT.

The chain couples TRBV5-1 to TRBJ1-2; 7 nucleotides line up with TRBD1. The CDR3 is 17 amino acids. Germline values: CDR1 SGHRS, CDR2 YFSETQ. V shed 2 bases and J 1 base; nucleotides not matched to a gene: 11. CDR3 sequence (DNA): TGCGCCAGCAGCTTCTTCACCTCTAACAGGGGTAACTATGGCTACACCTTC. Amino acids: CASSFFTSNRGNYGYTF.

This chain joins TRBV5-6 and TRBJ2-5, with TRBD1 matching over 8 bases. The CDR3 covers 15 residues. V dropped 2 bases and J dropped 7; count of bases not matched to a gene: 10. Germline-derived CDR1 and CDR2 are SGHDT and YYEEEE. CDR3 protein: CASSLTGTGPGTQYF. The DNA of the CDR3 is TGTGCCAGCAGCTTAACTGGGACAGGTCCGGGGACCCAGTACTTC.

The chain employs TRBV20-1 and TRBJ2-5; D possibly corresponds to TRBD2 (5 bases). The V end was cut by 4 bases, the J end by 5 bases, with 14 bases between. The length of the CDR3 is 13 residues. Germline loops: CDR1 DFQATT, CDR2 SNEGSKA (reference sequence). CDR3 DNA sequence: TGCAGTGCTACCCCCATTAGCGTGGAGACCCAGTACTTC. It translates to CSATPISVETQYF.

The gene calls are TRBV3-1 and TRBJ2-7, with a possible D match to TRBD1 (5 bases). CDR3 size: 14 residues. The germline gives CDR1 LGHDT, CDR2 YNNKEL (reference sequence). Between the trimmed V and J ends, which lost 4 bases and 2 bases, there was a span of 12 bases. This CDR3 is CASSPWGKAYEQYF. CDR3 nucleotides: TGTGCCAGCAGCCCTTGGGGCAAAGCCTACGAGCAGTACTTC.

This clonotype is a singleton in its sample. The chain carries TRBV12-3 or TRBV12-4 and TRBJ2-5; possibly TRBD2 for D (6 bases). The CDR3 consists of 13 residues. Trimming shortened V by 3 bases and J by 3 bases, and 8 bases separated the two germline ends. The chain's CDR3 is CASSFWGEETQYF. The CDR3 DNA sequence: TGTGCCAGCAGTTTCTGGGGGGAAGAGACCCAGTACTTC.

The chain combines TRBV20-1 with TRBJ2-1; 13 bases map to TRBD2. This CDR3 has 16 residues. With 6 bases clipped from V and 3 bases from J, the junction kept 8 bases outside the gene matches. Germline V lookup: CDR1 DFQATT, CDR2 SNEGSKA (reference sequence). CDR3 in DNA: TGCAGTGCGGAAGGACTAGCGGGGGACCTCTACAATGAGCAGTTCTTC. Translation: CSAEGLAGDLYNEQFF.

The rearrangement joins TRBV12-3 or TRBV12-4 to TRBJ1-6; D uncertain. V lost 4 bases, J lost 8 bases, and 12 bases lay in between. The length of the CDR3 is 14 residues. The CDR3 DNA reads TGTGCCAGCAGTTATTTGGCTGGAGATTCACCCCTCCACTTT. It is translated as CASSYLAGDSPLHF.

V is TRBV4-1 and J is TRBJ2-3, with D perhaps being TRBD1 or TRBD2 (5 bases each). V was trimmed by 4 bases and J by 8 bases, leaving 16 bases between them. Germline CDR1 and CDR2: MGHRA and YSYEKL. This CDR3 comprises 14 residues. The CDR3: CASSPGPSGATQYF. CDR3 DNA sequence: TGCGCCAGCAGCCCGGGACCTTCTGGCGCTACGCAGTATTTT.

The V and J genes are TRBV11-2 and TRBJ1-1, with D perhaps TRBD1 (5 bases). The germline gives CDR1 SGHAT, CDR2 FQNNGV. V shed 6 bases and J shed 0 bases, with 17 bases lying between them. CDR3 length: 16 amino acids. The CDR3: CASSFYQTGMNTEAFF. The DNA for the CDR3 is TGTGCCAGCAGTTTCTACCAAACAGGCATGAACACTGAAGCTTTCTTT.

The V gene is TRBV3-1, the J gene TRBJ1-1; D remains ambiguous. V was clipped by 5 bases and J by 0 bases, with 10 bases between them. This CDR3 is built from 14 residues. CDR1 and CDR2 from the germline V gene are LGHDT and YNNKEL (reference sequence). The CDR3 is CASSIQAMNTEAFF. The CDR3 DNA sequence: TGTGCCAGCAGCATCCAGGCAATGAACACTGAAGCTTTCTTT.

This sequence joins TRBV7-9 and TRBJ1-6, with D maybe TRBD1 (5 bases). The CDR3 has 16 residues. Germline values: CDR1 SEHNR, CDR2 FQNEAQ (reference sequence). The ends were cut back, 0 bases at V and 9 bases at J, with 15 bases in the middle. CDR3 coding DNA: TGTGCCAGCAGCTTAGCAGCGGGGCGCTTGGGTTCACCCCTCCACTTT. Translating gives CASSLAAGRLGSPLHF.

CDR3 nucleotides: TGTGCCAGTAGTATACAAGCCTCCGGGGCAGCTCGCTACGAGCAGTACTTC. This translates into CASSIQASGAARYEQYF. The rearrangement uses TRBV19 and TRBJ2-7, with D perhaps assigned TRBD1 or TRBD2 (5 bases each). This CDR3 has 17 amino acids. The germline V gene has CDR1 LNHDA and CDR2 SQIVND (reference sequence). V lost 2 bases to trimming and J lost 3 bases, with 20 bases between them.

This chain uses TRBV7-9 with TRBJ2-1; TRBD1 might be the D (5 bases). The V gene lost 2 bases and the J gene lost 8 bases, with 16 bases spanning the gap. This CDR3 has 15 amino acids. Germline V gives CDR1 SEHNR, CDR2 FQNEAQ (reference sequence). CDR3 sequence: CASSLSQGRTHEQFF. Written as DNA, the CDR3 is TGTGCCAGCAGCTTAAGCCAGGGTAGGACCCATGAGCAGTTCTTC.

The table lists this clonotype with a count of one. The CDR3 protein is CASSSGRRDRGYEQYF. CDR3 in DNA: TGTGCCAGCAGCTCCGGACGGCGGGACAGGGGCTACGAGCAGTACTTC. The chain recombines TRBV7-8 with TRBJ2-7; 10 nucleotides line up with TRBD1. The CDR3 has 16 amino acids. Trimming removed 4 bases from V and 3 bases from J; junction bases left unmatched: 9. The germline gives CDR1 SGHVS, CDR2 FQNEAQ.

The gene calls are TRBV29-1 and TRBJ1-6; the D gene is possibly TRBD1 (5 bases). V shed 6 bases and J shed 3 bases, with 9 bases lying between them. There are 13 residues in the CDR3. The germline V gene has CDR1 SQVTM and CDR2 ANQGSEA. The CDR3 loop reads CSVGTDYNSPLHF. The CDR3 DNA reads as TGCAGCGTGGGGACGGACTATAATTCACCCCTCCACTTT.

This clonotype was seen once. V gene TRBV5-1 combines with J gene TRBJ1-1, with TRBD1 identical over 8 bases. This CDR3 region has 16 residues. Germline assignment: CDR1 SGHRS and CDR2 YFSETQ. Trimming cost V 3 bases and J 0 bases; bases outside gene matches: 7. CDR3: CASSWGQDHMNTEAFF. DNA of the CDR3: TGCGCCAGCAGCTGGGGACAGGACCACATGAACACTGAAGCTTTCTTT.